This T cell receptor (beta chain) is from a study of blood T cell repertoires in COVID-19. Looking at the study overall: Specimens from acute and convalescent COVID-19 originated in the United States, Italy and Spain. Sources were T cells, B-cell-depleted T cells, or PBMCs; the material itself was cDNA or gDNA.

Authors' data handling: Amplification of reference gene primers provided the estimated nucleated cell counts. Measured with immunoSEQ multiplex PCR; TCRdb has only the in-frame clones, and not every one. That table is the source of V, J and clone size, and D and trimming were worked out from the DNA. The table has hundreds of thousands of clones, less than 90% seen once; the top ten hold roughly 7.1%. The clonotype was recovered from a woman in her sixties with COVID-19, enrolled during active disease. Sequenced input: peripheral blood.

Here the CDR3 reads CAWGSSPVTQYF. In DNA form, the CDR3 reads TGTGCCTGGGGGAGTTCCCCGGTGACCCAGTACTTC. The chain has TRBV30 and TRBJ2-5; possibly TRBD2 for D (5 bases). CDR3 length equals 12 residues. V shed 5 bases and J shed 7 bases, with 14 bases lying between them. Germline CDR1 is GTSNPN and CDR2 is SVGIG (reference sequence).